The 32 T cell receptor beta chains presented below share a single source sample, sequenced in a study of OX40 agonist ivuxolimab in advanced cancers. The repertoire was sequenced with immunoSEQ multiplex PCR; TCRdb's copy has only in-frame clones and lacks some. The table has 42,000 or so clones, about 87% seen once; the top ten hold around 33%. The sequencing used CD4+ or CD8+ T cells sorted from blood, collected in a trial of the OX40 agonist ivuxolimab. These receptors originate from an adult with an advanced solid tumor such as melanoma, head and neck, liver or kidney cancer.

This CDR3 is CASSIEQAPSRGYTF. CDR3 bases: TGTGCCAGTAGTATTGAACAGGCTCCCTCCCGTGGCTACACCTTC. The chain combines TRBV19 with TRBJ1-2; D perhaps matches TRBD1 (5 bases). V lost 3 bases and J lost 7, with 18 bases in between. The CDR3 has 15 residues. Germline CDR1 LNHDA, CDR2 SQIVND (reference sequence). The full variable domain, with the rest looked up from reference TRBV19 and TRBJ1-2, is DGGITQSPKYLFRKEGQNVTLSCEQNLNHDAMYWYRQDPGQGLRLIYYSQIVNDFQKGDIAEGYSVSREKKESFPLTVTSAQKNPTAFYLCASSIEQAPSRGYTFGSGTRLTVV.

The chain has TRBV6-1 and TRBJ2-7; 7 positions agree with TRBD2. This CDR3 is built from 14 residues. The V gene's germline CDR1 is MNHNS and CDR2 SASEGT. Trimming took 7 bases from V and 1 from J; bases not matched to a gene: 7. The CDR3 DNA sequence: TGTGCCAGCAATCAACTGGGACTATCCTACGAGCAGTACTTC. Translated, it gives CASNQLGLSYEQYF.

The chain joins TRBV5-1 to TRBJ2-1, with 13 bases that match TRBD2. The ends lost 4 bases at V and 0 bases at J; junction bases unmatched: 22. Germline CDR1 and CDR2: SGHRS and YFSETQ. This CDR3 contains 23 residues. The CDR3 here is CASSVAPLYPGLAGLVSYNEQFF. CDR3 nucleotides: TGCGCCAGCAGCGTTGCCCCTTTATATCCGGGACTAGCGGGACTAGTCTCCTACAATGAGCAGTTCTTC.

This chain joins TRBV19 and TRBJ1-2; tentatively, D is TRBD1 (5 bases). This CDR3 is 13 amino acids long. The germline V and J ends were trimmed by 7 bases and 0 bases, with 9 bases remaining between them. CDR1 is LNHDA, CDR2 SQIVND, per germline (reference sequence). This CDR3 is CASNPGTNYGYTF. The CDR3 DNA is TGTGCCAGTAACCCAGGGACTAACTATGGCTACACCTTC.

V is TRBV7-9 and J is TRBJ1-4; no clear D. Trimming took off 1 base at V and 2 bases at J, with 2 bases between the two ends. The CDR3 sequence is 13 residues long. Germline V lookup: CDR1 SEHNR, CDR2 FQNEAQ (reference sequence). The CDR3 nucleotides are TGTGCCAGCAGCTTAGGGACTAATGAAAAACTGTTTTTT. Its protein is CASSLGTNEKLFF.

The CDR3 region has the DNA TGTGCCAGCAGCCCTGGACTAGCAGAGTACAATGAGCAGTTCTTC. Translated, it gives CASSPGLAEYNEQFF. The V gene is TRBV9, the J gene TRBJ2-1; 8 nucleotides match TRBD2. CDR1 is SGDLS and CDR2 is YYNGEE in the germline V gene. V lost 4 bases and J lost 4; bases outside the gene matches: 7. This CDR3 region has 15 residues.

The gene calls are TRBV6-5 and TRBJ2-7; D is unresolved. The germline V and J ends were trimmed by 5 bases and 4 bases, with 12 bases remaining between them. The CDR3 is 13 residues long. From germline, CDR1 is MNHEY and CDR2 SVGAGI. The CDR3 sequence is CASSVTIGYEQYF. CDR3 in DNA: TGTGCCAGCAGTGTGACGATAGGATACGAGCAGTACTTC.

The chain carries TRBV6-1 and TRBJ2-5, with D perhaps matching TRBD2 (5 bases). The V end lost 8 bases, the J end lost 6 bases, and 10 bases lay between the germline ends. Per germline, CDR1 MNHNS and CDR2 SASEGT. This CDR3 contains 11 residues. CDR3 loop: CASDRGQTQYF. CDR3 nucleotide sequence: TGTGCCAGCGATCGAGGGCAGACCCAGTACTTC.

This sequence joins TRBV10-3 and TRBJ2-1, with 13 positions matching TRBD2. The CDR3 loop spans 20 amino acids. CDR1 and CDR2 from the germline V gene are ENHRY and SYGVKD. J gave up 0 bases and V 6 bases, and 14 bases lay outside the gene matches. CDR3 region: CAIREGLAGILKNSYNEQFF. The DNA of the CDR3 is TGTGCCATCAGAGAGGGACTAGCGGGGATCCTAAAAAACTCCTACAATGAGCAGTTCTTC.

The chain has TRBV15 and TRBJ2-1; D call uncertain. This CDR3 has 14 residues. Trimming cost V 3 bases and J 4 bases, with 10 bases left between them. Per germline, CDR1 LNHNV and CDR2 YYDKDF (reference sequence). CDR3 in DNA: TGTGCCACCAGCAGGCCGCCGGAATACAATGAGCAGTTCTTC. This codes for CATSRPPEYNEQFF.

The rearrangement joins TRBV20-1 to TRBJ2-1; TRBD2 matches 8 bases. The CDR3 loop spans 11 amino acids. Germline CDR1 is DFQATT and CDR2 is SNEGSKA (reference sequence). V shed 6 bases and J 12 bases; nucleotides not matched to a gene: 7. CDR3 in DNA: TGCAGTGCCGGGGGACTAGATGGGCAGTTCTTC. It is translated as CSAGGLDGQFF.

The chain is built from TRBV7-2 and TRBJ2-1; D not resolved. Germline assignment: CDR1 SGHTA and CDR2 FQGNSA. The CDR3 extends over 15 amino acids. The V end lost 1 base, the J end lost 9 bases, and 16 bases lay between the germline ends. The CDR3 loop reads CASSLDNWQFSEQFF. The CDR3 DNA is TGTGCCAGCAGCTTAGATAACTGGCAATTTAGTGAGCAGTTCTTC.

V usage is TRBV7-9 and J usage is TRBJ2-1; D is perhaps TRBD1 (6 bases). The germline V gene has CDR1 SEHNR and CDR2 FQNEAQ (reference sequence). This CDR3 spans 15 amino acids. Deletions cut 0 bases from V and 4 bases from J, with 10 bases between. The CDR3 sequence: CASSLAGTLYNEQFF. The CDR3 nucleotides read TGTGCCAGCAGCTTAGCCGGGACACTTTACAATGAGCAGTTCTTC.

CDR3 nucleotides: TGCGCCAGCAGCTTTGCCATAGCGGGAAGCACAGATACGCAGTATTTT. Translation gives CASSFAIAGSTDTQYF. The genes are TRBV5-1 and TRBJ2-3; 8 bases agree with TRBD2. V lost 2 bases and J lost 0; bases outside the gene matches: 5. CDR1 and CDR2 from the germline V gene are SGHRS and YFSETQ. The CDR3 covers 16 residues.

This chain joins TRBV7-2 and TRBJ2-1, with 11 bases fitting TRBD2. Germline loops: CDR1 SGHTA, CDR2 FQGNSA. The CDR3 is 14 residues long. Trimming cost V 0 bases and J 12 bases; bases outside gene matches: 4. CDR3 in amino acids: CASSLAKTSGAQFF. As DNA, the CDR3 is TGTGCCAGCAGCTTAGCGAAGACTAGCGGGGCGCAGTTCTTC.

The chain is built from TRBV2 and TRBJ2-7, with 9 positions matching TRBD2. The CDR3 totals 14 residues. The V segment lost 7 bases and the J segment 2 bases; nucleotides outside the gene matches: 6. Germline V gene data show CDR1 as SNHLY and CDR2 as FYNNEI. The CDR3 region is CASTALAGPYEQYF. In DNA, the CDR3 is TGTGCCAGCACCGCCCTAGCGGGGCCCTACGAGCAGTACTTC.

CDR3 bases: TGTGCCAGCTCACCGTCCGCCGGGACAGGGGTACACGAGCAGTACTTC. Encoded protein: CASSPSAGTGVHEQYF. The chain employs TRBV18 and TRBJ2-7, with TRBD1 matching over 10 bases. The CDR3 sequence is 16 residues long. Per the germline V gene, CDR1 is KGHSH and CDR2 is LQKENI. With 3 bases clipped from V and 5 bases from J, the junction kept 10 bases outside the gene matches.

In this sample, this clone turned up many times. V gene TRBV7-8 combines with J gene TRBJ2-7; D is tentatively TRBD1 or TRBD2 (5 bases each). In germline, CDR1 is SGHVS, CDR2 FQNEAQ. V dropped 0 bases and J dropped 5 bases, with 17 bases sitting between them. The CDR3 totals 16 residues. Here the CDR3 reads CASSLAGPRTPNEQYF. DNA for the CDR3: TGTGCCAGCAGCTTAGCGGGACCGAGGACCCCGAACGAGCAGTACTTC.

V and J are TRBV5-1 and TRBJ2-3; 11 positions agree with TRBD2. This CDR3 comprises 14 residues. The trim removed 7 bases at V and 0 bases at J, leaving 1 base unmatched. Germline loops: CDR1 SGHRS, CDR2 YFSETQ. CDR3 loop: CASRLAGSTDTQYF. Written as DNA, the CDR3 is TGCGCCAGCCGACTAGCGGGAAGCACAGATACGCAGTATTTT.

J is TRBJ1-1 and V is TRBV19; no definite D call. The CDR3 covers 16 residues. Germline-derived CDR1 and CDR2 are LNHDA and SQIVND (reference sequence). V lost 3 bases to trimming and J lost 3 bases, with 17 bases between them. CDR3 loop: CASSISYQVTYTEAFF. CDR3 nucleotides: TGTGCCAGTAGTATTTCGTACCAGGTTACTTACACTGAAGCTTTCTTT.

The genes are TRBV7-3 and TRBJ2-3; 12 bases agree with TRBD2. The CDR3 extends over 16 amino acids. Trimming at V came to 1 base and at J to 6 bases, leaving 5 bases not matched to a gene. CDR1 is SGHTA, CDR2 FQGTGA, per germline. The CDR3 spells CASSLNPSGGVDTQYF. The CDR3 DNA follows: TGTGCCAGCAGCTTAAATCCTAGCGGGGGGGTCGATACGCAGTATTTT.

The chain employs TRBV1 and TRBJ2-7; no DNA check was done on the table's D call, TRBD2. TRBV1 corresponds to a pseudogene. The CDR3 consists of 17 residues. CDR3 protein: CTSSRRIASGSSYEQYF. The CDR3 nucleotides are TGCACCAGCAGCCGAAGGATCGCGAGCGGCAGCTCCTACGAGCAGTACTTC.

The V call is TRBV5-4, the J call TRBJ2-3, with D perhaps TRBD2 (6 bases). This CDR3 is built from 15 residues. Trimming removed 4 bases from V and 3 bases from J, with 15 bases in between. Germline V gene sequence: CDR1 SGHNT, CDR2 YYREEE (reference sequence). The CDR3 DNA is TGTGCCAGCAGCCCCCCGACGGGAGATACAGATACGCAGTATTTT. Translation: CASSPPTGDTDTQYF.

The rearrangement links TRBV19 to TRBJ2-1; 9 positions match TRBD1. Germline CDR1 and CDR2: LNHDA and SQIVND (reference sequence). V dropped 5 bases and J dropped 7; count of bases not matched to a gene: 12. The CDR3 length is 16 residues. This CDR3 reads CASSLAWGQGRNEQFF. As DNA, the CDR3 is TGTGCCAGTAGTCTAGCTTGGGGACAGGGTCGAAATGAGCAGTTCTTC.

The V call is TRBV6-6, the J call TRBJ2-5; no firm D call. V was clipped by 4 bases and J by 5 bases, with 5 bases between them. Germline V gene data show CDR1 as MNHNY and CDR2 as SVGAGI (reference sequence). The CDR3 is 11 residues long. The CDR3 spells CASSSTETQYF. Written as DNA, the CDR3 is TGTGCCAGCAGTTCTACGGAGACCCAGTACTTC.

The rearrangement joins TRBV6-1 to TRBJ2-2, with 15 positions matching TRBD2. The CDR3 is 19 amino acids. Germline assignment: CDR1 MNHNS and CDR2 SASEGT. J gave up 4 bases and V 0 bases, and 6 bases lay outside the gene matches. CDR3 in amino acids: CASSEARTSGRGTTGELFF. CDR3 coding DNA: TGTGCCAGCAGTGAAGCAAGGACTAGCGGGAGGGGGACCACCGGGGAGCTGTTTTTT.

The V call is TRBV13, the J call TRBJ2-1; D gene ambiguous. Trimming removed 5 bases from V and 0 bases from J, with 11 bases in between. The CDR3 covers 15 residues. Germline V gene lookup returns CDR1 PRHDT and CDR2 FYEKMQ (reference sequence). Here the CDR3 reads CASSRRILSYNEQFF. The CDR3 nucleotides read TGTGCCAGCAGCCGTCGGATTCTCTCCTACAATGAGCAGTTCTTC.

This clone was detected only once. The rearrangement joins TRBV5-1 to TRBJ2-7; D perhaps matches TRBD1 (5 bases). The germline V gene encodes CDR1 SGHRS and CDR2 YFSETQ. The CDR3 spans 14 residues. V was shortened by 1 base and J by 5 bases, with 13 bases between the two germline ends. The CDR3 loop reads CASSLRQGGHEQYF. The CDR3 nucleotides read TGCGCCAGCAGCTTGCGCCAGGGCGGCCACGAGCAGTACTTC.

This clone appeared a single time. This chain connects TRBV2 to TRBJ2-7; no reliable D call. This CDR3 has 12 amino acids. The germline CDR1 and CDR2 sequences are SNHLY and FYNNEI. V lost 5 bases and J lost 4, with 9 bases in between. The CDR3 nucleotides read TGTGCCAGCAGTCAATGGACGTACGAGCAGTACTTC. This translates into CASSQWTYEQYF.

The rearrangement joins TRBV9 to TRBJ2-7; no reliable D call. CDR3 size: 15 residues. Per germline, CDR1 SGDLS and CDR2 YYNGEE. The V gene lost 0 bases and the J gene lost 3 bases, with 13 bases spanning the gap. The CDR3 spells CASSVEVGRSYEQYF. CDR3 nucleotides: TGTGCCAGCAGCGTAGAGGTAGGACGTAGCTACGAGCAGTACTTC.

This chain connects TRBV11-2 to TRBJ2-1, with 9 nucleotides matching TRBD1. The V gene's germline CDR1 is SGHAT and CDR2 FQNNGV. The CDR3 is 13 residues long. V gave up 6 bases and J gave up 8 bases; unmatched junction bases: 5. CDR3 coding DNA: TGTGCCAGCAGTCCTTACAGGGGGCATGAGCAGTTCTTC. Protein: CASSPYRGHEQFF.

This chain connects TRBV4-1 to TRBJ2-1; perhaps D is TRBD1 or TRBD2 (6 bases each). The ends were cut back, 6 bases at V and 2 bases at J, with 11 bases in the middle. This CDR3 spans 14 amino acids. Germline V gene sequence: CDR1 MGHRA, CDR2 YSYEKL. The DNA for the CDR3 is TGCGCCAGCAGTGACGGGGGCCCCTACAATGAGCAGTTCTTC. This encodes CASSDGGPYNEQFF.